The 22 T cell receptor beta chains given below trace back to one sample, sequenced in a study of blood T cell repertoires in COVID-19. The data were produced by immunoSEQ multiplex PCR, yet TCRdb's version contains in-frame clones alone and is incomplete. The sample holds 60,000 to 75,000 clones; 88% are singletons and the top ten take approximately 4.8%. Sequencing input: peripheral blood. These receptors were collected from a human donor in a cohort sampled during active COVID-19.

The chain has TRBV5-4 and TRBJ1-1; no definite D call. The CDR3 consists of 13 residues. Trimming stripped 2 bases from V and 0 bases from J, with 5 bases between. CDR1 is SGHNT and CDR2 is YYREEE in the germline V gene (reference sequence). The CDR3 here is CASSFKLNTEAFF. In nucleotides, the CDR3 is TGTGCCAGCAGCTTTAAATTGAACACTGAAGCTTTCTTT. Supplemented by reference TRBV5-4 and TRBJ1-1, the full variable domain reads ETGVTQSPTHLIKTRGQQVTLRCSSQSGHNTVSWYQQALGQGPQFIFQYYREEENGRGNFPPRFSGLQFPNYSSELNVNALELDDSALYLCASSFKLNTEAFFGQGTRLTVV.

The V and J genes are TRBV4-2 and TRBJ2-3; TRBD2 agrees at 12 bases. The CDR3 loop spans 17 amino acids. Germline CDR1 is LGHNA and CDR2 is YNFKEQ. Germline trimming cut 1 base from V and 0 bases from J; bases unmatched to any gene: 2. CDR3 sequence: CASSQGTSGASTDTQYF. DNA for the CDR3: TGTGCCAGCAGCCAAGGGACTAGCGGGGCTAGCACAGATACGCAGTATTTT.

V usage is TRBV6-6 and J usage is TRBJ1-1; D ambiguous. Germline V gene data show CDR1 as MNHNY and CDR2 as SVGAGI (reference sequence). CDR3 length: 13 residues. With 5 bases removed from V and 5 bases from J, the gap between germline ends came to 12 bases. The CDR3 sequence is CASSRTRETEAFF. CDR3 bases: TGTGCCAGCAGTAGGACCCGGGAGACTGAAGCTTTCTTT.

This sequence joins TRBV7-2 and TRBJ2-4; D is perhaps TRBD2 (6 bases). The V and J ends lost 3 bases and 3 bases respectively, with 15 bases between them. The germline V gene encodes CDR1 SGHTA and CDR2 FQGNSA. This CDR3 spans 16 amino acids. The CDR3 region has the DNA TGTGCCAGCAGCTTGCAGTTCCGGGGGAACAAAAACATTCAGTACTTC. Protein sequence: CASSLQFRGNKNIQYF. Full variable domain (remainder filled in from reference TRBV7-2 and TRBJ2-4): GAGVSQSPSNKVTEKGKDVELRCDPISGHTALYWYRQSLGQGLEFLIYFQGNSAPDKSGLPSDRFSAERTGGSVSTLTIQRTQQEDSAVYLCASSLQFRGNKNIQYFGAGTRLSVL.

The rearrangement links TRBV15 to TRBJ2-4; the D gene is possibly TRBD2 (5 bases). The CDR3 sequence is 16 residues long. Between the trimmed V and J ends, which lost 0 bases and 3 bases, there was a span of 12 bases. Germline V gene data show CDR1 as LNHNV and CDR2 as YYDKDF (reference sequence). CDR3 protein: CATSRDSGFDKNIQYF. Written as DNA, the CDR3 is TGTGCCACCAGCAGAGACTCGGGGTTTGACAAAAACATTCAGTACTTC.

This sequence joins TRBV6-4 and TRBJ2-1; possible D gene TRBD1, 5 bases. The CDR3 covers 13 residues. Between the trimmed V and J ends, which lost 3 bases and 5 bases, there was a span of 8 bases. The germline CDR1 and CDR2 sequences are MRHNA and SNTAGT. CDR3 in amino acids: CASSEGPHNEQFF. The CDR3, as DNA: TGTGCCAGCAGTGAGGGGCCTCACAATGAGCAGTTCTTC.

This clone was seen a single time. The CDR3 region has the DNA TGTGCCAGCACCATATTGGGACAGTTGAACACTGAAGCTTTCTTT. Translating gives CASTILGQLNTEAFF. J is TRBJ1-1 and V is TRBV2; 7 bases match TRBD1. V was pared by 7 bases and J by 0 bases, with 8 bases of the junction left unmatched. The CDR3 is made up of 15 amino acids. CDR1 and CDR2 (germline): SNHLY, FYNNEI.

CDR3 protein: CASWDSSSYNEQFF. In DNA, the CDR3 is TGCGCCAGCTGGGACAGCAGCTCCTACAATGAGCAGTTCTTC. V usage is TRBV5-1 and J usage is TRBJ2-1, with 7 bases fitting TRBD1. Per germline, CDR1 SGHRS and CDR2 YFSETQ. The CDR3 is made up of 14 amino acids. V trimming: 7 bases; J trimming: 0 bases; junction bases outside the gene matches: 4. Filled out from reference TRBV5-1 and TRBJ2-1, the complete variable domain reads KAGVTQTPRYLIKTRGQQVTLSCSPISGHRSVSWYQQTPGQGLQFLFEYFSETQRNKGNFPGRFSGRQFSNSRSEMNVSTLELGDSALYLCASWDSSSYNEQFFGPGTRLTVL.

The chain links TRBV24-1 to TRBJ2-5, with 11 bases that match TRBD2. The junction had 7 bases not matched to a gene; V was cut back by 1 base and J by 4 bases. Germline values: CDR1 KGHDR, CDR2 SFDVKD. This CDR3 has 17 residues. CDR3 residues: CATSDLASGGPGETQYF. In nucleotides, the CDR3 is TGTGCCACCAGTGATTTAGCTAGCGGGGGGCCGGGAGAGACCCAGTACTTC.

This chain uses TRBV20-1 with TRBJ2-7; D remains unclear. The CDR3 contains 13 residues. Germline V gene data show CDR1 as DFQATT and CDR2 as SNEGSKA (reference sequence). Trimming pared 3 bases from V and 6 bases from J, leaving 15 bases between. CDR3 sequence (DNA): TGCAGTGCTAGTACACCCAACGTTCGCGAGCAGTACTTC. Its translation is CSASTPNVREQYF.

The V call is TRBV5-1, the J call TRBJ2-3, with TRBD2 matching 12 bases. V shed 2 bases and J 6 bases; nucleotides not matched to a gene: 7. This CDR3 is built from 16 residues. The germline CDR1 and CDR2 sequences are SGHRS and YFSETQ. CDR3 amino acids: CASSLLAGGTSDTQYF. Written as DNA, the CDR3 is TGCGCCAGCAGCTTACTAGCGGGAGGTACGAGTGATACGCAGTATTTT.

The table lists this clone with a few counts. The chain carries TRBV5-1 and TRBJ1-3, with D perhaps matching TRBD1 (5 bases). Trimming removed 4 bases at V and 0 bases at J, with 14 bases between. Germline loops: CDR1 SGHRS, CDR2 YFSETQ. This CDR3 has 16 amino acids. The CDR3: CASSISGGYSGNTIYF. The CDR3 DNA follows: TGCGCCAGCAGCATTTCCGGGGGATACTCTGGAAACACCATATATTTT.

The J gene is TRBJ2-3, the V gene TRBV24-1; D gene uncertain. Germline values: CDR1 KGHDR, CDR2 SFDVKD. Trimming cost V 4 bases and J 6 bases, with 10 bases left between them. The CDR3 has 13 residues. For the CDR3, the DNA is TGTGCCACCAGTGAGCCTGCCCGGGATACGCAGTATTTT. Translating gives CATSEPARDTQYF.

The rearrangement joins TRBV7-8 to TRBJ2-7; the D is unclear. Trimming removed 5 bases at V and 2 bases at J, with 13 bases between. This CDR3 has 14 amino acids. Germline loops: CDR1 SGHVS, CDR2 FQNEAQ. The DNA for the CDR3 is TGTGCCAGCAGCCTAGAAGCGTATACCTACGAGCAGTACTTC. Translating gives CASSLEAYTYEQYF.

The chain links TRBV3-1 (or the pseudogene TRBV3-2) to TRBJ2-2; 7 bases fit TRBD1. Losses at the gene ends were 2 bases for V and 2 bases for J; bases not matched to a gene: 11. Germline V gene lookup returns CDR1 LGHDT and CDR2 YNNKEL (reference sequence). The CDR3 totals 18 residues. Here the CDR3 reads CASSQWTGRIGNTGELFF. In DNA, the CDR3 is TGTGCCAGCAGCCAATGGACAGGTCGGATCGGAAACACCGGGGAGCTGTTTTTT.

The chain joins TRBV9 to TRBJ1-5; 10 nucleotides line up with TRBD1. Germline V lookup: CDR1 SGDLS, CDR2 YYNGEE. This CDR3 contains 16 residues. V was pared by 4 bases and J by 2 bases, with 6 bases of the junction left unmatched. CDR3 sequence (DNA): TGTGCCAGCAGCCCAGGGACAGGGGTTGGCAATCAGCCCCAGCATTTT. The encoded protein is CASSPGTGVGNQPQHF.

CDR3 DNA: TGTGCCAGCAGGGCTACAGGTTTCGCCGGGGAGCTGTTTTTT. Protein: CASRATGFAGELFF. The genes are TRBV7-3 and TRBJ2-2; D may be TRBD1 (5 bases). CDR3 length: 14 residues. CDR1 is SGHTA and CDR2 is FQGTGA in the germline V gene. The germline V and J ends were trimmed by 6 bases and 6 bases, with 14 bases remaining between them.

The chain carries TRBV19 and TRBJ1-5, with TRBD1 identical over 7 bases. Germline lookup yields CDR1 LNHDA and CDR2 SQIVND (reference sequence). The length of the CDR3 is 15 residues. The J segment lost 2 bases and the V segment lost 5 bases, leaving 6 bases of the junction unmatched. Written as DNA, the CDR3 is TGTGCCAGTAGTGCAACAGGGGAAGGCAATCAGCCCCAGCATTTT. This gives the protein CASSATGEGNQPQHF.

CDR3 in DNA: TGTGCCAGCAGTTTTGAGCGGGGGAGCACAGATACGCAGTATTTT. Protein: CASSFERGSTDTQYF. This rearrangement joins TRBV2 to TRBJ2-3; 8 bases align to TRBD2. Germline V lookup: CDR1 SNHLY, CDR2 FYNNEI. This CDR3 spans 15 amino acids. J gave up 0 bases and V 5 bases, and 4 bases lay outside the gene matches.

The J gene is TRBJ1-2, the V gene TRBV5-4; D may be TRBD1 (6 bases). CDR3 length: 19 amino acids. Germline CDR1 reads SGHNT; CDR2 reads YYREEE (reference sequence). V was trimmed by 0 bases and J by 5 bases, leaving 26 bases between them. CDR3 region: CASSLVDLSQGDRGYGYTF. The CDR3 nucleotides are TGTGCCAGCAGCTTGGTGGATCTTAGCCAGGGCGATAGGGGGTATGGCTACACCTTC.

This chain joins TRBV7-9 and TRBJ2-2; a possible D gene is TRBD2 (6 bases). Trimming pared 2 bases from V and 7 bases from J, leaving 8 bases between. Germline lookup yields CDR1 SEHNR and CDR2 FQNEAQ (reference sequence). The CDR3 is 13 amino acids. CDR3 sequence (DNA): TGTGCCAGCAGCTTATACGGGGGCGGGGAGCTGTTTTTT. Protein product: CASSLYGGGELFF.

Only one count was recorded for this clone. CDR3 amino acids: CASSKGVGYEQYF. CDR3 nucleotide sequence: TGCGCCAGCTCAAAGGGGGTTGGCTACGAGCAGTACTTC. The chain carries TRBV10-1 and TRBJ2-7; D may be TRBD1 (6 bases). This CDR3 spans 13 amino acids. Trimming cost V 8 bases and J 3 bases, with 14 bases left between them. Looked up from germline, CDR1 is WNHNN and CDR2 is SYGVQD (reference sequence).